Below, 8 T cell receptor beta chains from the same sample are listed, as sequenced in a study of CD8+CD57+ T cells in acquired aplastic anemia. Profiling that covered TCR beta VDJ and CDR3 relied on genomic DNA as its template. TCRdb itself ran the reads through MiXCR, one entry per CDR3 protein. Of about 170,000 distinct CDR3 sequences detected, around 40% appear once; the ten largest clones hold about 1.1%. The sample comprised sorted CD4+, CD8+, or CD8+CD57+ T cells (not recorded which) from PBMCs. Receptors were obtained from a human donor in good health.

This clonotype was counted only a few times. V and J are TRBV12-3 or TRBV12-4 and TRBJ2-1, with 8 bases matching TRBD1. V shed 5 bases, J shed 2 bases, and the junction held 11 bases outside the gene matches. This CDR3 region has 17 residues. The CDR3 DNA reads TGTGCCAGCAGTCTAGGCAGGACAGGGAGTCCCTACAATGAGCAGTTCTTC. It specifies CASSLGRTGSPYNEQFF.

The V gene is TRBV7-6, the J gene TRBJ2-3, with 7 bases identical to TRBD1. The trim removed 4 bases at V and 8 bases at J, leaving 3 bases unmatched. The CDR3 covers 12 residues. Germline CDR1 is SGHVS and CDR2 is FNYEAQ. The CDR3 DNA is TGTGCCAGCAGCTCCCGACAGGGTACGCAGTATTTT. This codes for CASSSRQGTQYF.

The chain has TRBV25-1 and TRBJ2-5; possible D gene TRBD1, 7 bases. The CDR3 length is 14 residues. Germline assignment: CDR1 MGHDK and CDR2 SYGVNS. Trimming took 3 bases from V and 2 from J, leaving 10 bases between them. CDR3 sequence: CASSDPGGQETQYF. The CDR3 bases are TGTGCCAGCAGTGATCCAGGGGGGCAAGAGACCCAGTACTTC.

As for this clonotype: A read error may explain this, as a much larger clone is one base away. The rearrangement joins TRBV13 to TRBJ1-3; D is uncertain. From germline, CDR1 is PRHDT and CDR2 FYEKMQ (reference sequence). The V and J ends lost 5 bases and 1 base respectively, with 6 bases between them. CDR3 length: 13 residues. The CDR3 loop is CASSMESGNTIYF. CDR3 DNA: TGTGCCAGCAGCATGGAGTCTGGAAACACCATATATTTT.

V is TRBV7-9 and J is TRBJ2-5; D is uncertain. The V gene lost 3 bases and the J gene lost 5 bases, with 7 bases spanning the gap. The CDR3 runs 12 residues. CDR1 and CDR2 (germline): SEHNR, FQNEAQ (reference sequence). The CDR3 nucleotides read TGTGCCAGCAGCTTTTCAACTGAGACCCAGTACTTC. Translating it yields CASSFSTETQYF. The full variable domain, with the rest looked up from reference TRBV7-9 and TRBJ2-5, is DTGVSQNPRHKITKRGQNVTFRCDPISEHNRLYWYRQTLGQGPEFLTYFQNEAQLEKSRLLSDRFSAERPKGSFSTLEIQRTEQGDSAMYLCASSFSTETQYFGPGTRLLVL.

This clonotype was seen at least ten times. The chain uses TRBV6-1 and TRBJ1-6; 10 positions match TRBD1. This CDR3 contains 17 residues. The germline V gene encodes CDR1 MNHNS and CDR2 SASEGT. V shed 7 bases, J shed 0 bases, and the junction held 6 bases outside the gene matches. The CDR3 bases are TGTGCCAGCAAGACCTGGACAGGGGGCTCCTATAATTCACCCCTCCACTTT. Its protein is CASKTWTGGSYNSPLHF.

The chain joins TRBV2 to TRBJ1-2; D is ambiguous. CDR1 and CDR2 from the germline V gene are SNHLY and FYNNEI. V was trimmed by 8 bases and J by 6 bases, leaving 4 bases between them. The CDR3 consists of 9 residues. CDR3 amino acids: CASLDGYTF. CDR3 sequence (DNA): TGTGCCAGCCTCGATGGCTACACCTTC.

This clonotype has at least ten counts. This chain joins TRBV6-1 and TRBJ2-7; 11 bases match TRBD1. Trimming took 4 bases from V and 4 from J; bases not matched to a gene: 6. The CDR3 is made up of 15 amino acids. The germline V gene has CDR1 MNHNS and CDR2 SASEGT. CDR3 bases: TGTGCCAGCAGTGGAGGGACAGGGGGGTTGTACGAGCAGTACTTC. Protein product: CASSGGTGGLYEQYF.